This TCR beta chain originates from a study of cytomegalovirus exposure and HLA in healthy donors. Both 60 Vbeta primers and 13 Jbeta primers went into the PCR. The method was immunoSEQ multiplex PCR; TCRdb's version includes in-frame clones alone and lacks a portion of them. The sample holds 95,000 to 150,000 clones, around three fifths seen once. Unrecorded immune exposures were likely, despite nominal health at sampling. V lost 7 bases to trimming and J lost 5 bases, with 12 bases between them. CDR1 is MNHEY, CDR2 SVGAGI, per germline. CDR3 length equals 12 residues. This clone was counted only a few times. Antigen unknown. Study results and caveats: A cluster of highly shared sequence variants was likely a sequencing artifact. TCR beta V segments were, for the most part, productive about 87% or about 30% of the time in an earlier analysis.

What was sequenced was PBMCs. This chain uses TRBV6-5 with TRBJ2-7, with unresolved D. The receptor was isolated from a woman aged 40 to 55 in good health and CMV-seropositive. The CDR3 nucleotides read TGTGCCAGCACCACCGCGGAGAACGAGCAGTACTTC. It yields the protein CASTTAENEQYF.